The 11 T cell receptor beta chains presented below share a single source sample, sequenced in a study of Tregs in tolerant kidney transplant recipients (dated by TCRdb to between 2017 and 2020). Library generation was performed with the immunoSEQ multiplex PCR assay. TCRdb provides this immuneACCESS table in a form limited to in-frame rearrangements. Some clones are lacking; in checked studies, under half of them reflect an unresolved V gene, and why the rest are absent is not known. The table for this sample lists about 77,000 clones; less than 98% of them were counted only once. The top ten constitute roughly 0.6% of the sample. This sample's time point label indicates: blood sample drawn before combined kidney and bone marrow transplant. The input for sequencing was CD4+ T cells from blood, taken before the transplant. Source of these receptors: a human donor who received a combined kidney and bone marrow transplant.

The V call is TRBV7-2, the J call TRBJ2-2; 7 bases are shared with TRBD2. Germline V gene sequence: CDR1 SGHTA, CDR2 FQGNSA. The CDR3 spans 16 residues. J was trimmed by 3 bases and V by 8 bases; bases with no gene match: 12. The DNA of the CDR3 is TGTGCCAGCTTTCTTGGGGGGAGGGGCGACACCGGGGAGCTGTTTTTT. Translation gives CASFLGGRGDTGELFF. The variable domain in full, with the rest retrieved from reference TRBV7-2 and TRBJ2-2, is GAGVSQSPSNKVTEKGKDVELRCDPISGHTALYWYRQSLGQGLEFLIYFQGNSAPDKSGLPSDRFSAERTGGSVSTLTIQRTQQEDSAVYLCASFLGGRGDTGELFFGEGSRLTVL.

The chain combines TRBV7-9 with TRBJ1-1; the D is unclear. Germline assignment: CDR1 SEHNR and CDR2 FQNEAQ (reference sequence). Trimming took 4 bases from V and 4 from J, leaving 10 bases between them. CDR3 length: 13 residues. CDR3 sequence: CASSSNVGTEAFF. The CDR3 region has the DNA TGTGCCAGCAGCTCGAATGTCGGCACTGAAGCTTTCTTT. The full variable domain, with the rest looked up from reference TRBV7-9 and TRBJ1-1, is DTGVSQNPRHKITKRGQNVTFRCDPISEHNRLYWYRQTLGQGPEFLTYFQNEAQLEKSRLLSDRFSAERPKGSFSTLEIQRTEQGDSAMYLCASSSNVGTEAFFGQGTRLTVV.

This clone was observed once. The J gene is TRBJ2-1, the V gene TRBV7-9, with D tentatively TRBD2 (7 bases). The CDR3 has 16 amino acids. Trimming left V 5 bases short and J 7 bases short, with 21 bases between. The germline V gene has CDR1 SEHNR and CDR2 FQNEAQ (reference sequence). The CDR3 here is CASSPPTSRGQNEQFF. The CDR3 DNA is TGTGCCAGCAGCCCGCCGACTAGCAGGGGCCAAAATGAGCAGTTCTTC.

This clone was seen only once. The chain is built from TRBV11-3 and TRBJ1-1; D may be TRBD1 (5 bases). The CDR3 is 12 residues long. The ends were cut back, 6 bases at V and 5 bases at J, with 10 bases in the middle. Germline assignment: CDR1 SGHNT and CDR2 YENEEA. Here the CDR3 reads CASRGQGTEAFF. CDR3 DNA sequence: TGTGCCAGCAGAGGTCAGGGTACTGAAGCTTTCTTT.

The V and J genes are TRBV19 and TRBJ1-5, with unresolved D. Trimming stripped 4 bases from V and 7 bases from J, with 11 bases between. The CDR3 runs to 13 residues. Germline values: CDR1 LNHDA, CDR2 SQIVND (reference sequence). The CDR3 is CASSNLLGQPQHF. The CDR3 DNA sequence: TGTGCCAGTAGTAATCTATTGGGCCAGCCCCAGCATTTT.

This chain links TRBV6-1 with TRBJ2-5; 16 nucleotides agree with TRBD2. V was pared by 8 bases and J by 5 bases, with 5 bases of the junction left unmatched. The CDR3 length is 15 residues. CDR1 is MNHNS and CDR2 is SASEGT in the germline V gene. The CDR3 coding sequence is TGTGCCAGCGGGACTAGCGGGAGGGGCCGGGAGACCCAGTACTTC. Translating gives CASGTSGRGRETQYF.

The chain has TRBV28 and TRBJ1-4; no firm D call. Germline assignment: CDR1 MDHEN and CDR2 SYDVKM. This CDR3 has 15 residues. Trimming cost V 7 bases and J 0 bases, with 12 bases left between them. The CDR3 reads CASNKPQATNEKLFF. In nucleotides, the CDR3 is TGTGCCAGCAACAAACCTCAGGCAACTAATGAAAAACTGTTTTTT.

The chain employs TRBV2 and TRBJ2-2, with D possibly matching TRBD1 (5 bases). CDR3 length: 16 amino acids. Germline CDR1 SNHLY, CDR2 FYNNEI. The V gene lost 1 base and the J gene lost 4 bases, with 13 bases spanning the gap. This chain's CDR3 is CASSEEGRRGTGELFF. CDR3 nucleotide sequence: TGTGCCAGCAGTGAAGAGGGTCGAAGGGGCACCGGGGAGCTGTTTTTT.

The gene calls are TRBV5-4 and TRBJ1-2; 11 bases are a match to TRBD1. The CDR3 runs to 12 residues. Germline values: CDR1 SGHNT, CDR2 YYREEE (reference sequence). Losses at the gene ends were 3 bases for V and 14 bases for J; bases not matched to a gene: 6. In nucleotides, the CDR3 is TGTGCCAGCAGCTCGGGACAGGGGGGAGAGACCTTC. This gives the protein CASSSGQGGETF.

The V and J genes are TRBV18 and TRBJ2-4, with TRBD2 as a possible D gene (5 bases). V was clipped by 2 bases and J by 1 base, with 9 bases between them. The CDR3 is 15 amino acids. Per the germline V gene, CDR1 is KGHSH and CDR2 is LQKENI. The CDR3 region has the DNA TGTGCCAGCTCACCAGGGCGGGTGGCCAAAAACATTCAGTACTTC. This translates into CASSPGRVAKNIQYF.

In this sample, this clone turned up once. J is TRBJ1-1 and V is TRBV5-1; D unclear. Trimming left V 0 bases short and J 3 bases short, with 9 bases between. Germline CDR1 is SGHRS and CDR2 is YFSETQ. The CDR3 covers 14 residues. CDR3 residues: CASSLGVRYTEAFF. The CDR3 DNA reads TGCGCCAGCAGCTTGGGAGTCAGGTACACTGAAGCTTTCTTT.